This T cell receptor beta chain was sequenced during a study of cytomegalovirus exposure and HLA in healthy donors (dated by TCRdb to the late 2010s). With respect to the entire study: According to a later analysis, one platform produced both the roughly 110 validation repertoires and the approximately 670 repertoires of the first cohort. To predict cytomegalovirus infection status, the study brought together high-throughput TCR immunosequencing, statistical association of individual TCRs with disease status, and machine learning. The study was designed to test whether signatures of past pathogen exposure could be identified by cataloging public T cell receptors. Along with the approximately 700-subject first cohort, a separate validation cohort of around 110 different subjects was used.

This clone was seen a single time. Its antigen is still unknown. There are no base qualities to consult, and no much larger clone falls within one base. The protocol used for the library was the immunoSEQ multiplex PCR assay. Per the source publication's procedure: A statistical classification framework was built to diagnose cytomegalovirus status from the catalog of TCR beta chain sequences. TCRdb took this table from immuneACCESS and kept in-frame rearrangements with V and J called. Such tables lack part of the clones; where checked against another copy, unresolved V genes explain under half of the gap, and the rest is unexplained. V and J calls and clone size are copied from that table; D and trimming were computed from the DNA. The sample table lists more than 200,000 clones, around 91% of them with a count of one. The ten top clones hold around 3.1% of the sample. General findings and caveats noted by the study authors: All 130 or so repertoires were used to score co-occurrence in the validation cohort in a later analysis, because that analysis had no HLA typing for the cohort. While some public TCRs were present in many individuals, most TCR sequences turned up only very rarely across donors. In vitro tests confirmed that a few of the cytomegalovirus-associated TCR beta chains recognize cytomegalovirus antigens. Subsequent analysis determined that TCRs grouped into clusters in the first cohort also showed a tendency toward co-occurrence across the 120 or so validation repertoires, and approximately 93% of cluster scores exceeded 0. The authors suggested that the approach could potentially be generalized to other disease states and immunological phenotypes. The study listed 150 to 200 TCR beta chains as associated with cytomegalovirus. In both the original and validation cohorts, the classifier was reported to diagnose cytomegalovirus status with high specificity and sensitivity.

From cysteine to phenylalanine, the CDR3 is 13 amino acids long. Solely the CDR3 DNA is kept, with 39 bases framed from the first base. The germline ends are 10 bases apart after V is trimmed by 6 bases and J by 5 bases. In the germline V gene, CDR1 corresponds to MDHEN and CDR2 to SYDVKM. Donors formed part of the validation cohort, which comprised about 130 subjects and was distinct from the first cohort of under 850 subjects. The source is a woman aged 25 to 39 in good health and CMV-seronegative. The chain is assembled from TRBV28 and TRBJ1-4; the D gene is possibly TRBD1, with 6 bases matching. The source material was PBMCs. The bases read TGTGCCAGCAGAACAGGGCCAAATGAAAAACTGTTTTTT. Translated, this gives CASRTGPNEKLFF.